Following are 27 T cell receptor beta chains from one sample sequenced in a study of shared clonotypes between healthy human individuals. The assay was immunoSEQ multiplex PCR, and TCRdb's table has in-frame clones only and misses some. The sample lists around 2.1 million clones, about 92% seen once, with around 1.7% in the top ten. Only CD45RO-negative cells positively selected for CCR7 counted as naive CD8 cells, so terminally differentiated effector memory CD45RA+ cells were excluded. Input material: naive CD8+ T cells from PBMCs. Receptors originate from a man between 18 and 35 years old in good health. Some clones in this sample may be carry-over from other donors' samples.

The CDR3 reads CASSHQGAFNEQFF. The CDR3 coding sequence is TGCGCCAGCAGCCACCAGGGGGCGTTCAATGAGCAGTTCTTC. The chain has TRBV4-1 and TRBJ2-1; TRBD1 aligns across 8 bases. The CDR3 covers 14 residues. CDR1 and CDR2 (germline): MGHRA, YSYEKL. J was trimmed by 6 bases and V by 3 bases; bases with no gene match: 4.

The chain links TRBV11-2 to TRBJ2-1, with D unclear. The CDR3 has 14 amino acids. V was clipped by 4 bases and J by 4 bases, with 11 bases between them. Germline-derived CDR1 and CDR2 are SGHAT and FQNNGV. This CDR3 is CASSSFEEYNEQFF. In DNA form, the CDR3 reads TGTGCCAGCAGCTCGTTTGAGGAGTACAATGAGCAGTTCTTC.

The V gene is TRBV7-6, the J gene TRBJ2-1, with 10 positions matching TRBD2. Germline V gene lookup returns CDR1 SGHVS and CDR2 FNYEAQ. Unmatched junction bases numbered 9, after V lost 3 bases and J lost 7 bases. The CDR3 sequence is 16 residues long. The CDR3 protein is CASSLILAGVRNEQFF. The CDR3 DNA sequence: TGTGCCAGCAGCTTGATTCTAGCGGGAGTTAGGAATGAGCAGTTCTTC.

About this clone: Other DNA sequences in this sample translate to the same CDR3. V is TRBV7-9 and J is TRBJ2-5, with a weak D call TRBD2 (6 bases). Per germline, CDR1 SEHNR and CDR2 FQNEAQ (reference sequence). The CDR3 runs 13 residues. V gave up 3 bases and J gave up 5 bases, with 10 bases separating them. The CDR3 protein is CASSLGLGETQYF. CDR3 sequence (DNA): TGTGCCAGCAGCTTGGGACTCGGGGAGACCCAGTACTTC.

The V call is TRBV28, the J call TRBJ2-7; D not resolved. CDR1 and CDR2 (germline): MDHEN, SYDVKM. This CDR3 is 15 amino acids long. V was pared by 2 bases and J by 3 bases, with 14 bases between. The CDR3 DNA sequence: TGTGCCAGCAGTTTAGTTGCAGGTACGGGCTACGAGCAGTACTTC. Its protein product is CASSLVAGTGYEQYF. The full variable domain, its missing parts supplied by reference TRBV28 and TRBJ2-7, is DVKVTQSSRYLVKRTGEKVFLECVQDMDHENMFWYRQDPGLGLRLIYFSYDVKMKEKGDIPEGYSVSREKKERFSLILESASTNQTSMYLCASSLVAGTGYEQYFGPGTRLTVT.

The chain uses TRBV7-2 and TRBJ2-1; possible D gene TRBD2, 6 bases. This CDR3 is built from 16 residues. Germline V gene sequence: CDR1 SGHTA, CDR2 FQGNSA. V shed 2 bases and J shed 6 bases, with 17 bases lying between them. For the CDR3, the DNA is TGTGCCAGCAGCTTATTCGGGACTCCCAGGGTCAATGAGCAGTTCTTC. Its translation: CASSLFGTPRVNEQFF.

The CDR3 DNA reads as TGTGCCAGCAGTTCCCCTCCCCACGAGCAGTACTTC. Its protein is CASSSPPHEQYF. The rearrangement links TRBV27 to TRBJ2-7, with D hard to call. Germline assignment: CDR1 MNHEY and CDR2 SMNVEV (reference sequence). Trimming stripped 4 bases from V and 5 bases from J, with 9 bases between. The CDR3 length is 12 residues.

As for this clone: Different DNA sequences within this sample yield the same CDR3. V is TRBV12-5 and J is TRBJ2-3, with D possibly TRBD2 on 6 matching bases. Trimming took off 1 base at V and 4 bases at J, with 6 bases between the two ends. Germline V gene sequence: CDR1 LGHNT, CDR2 FRNRAP. The CDR3 extends over 13 amino acids. In nucleotides, the CDR3 is TGTGCTAGTGGTTTGGGACTAGCAGATACGCAGTATTTT. It yields the protein CASGLGLADTQYF.

The V and J genes are TRBV30 and TRBJ1-2; no definite D call. Germline V gene lookup returns CDR1 GTSNPN and CDR2 SVGIG (reference sequence). The V end lost 3 bases, the J end lost 2 bases, and 16 bases lay between the germline ends. This CDR3 contains 15 residues. CDR3 amino acids: CAWRGRRGANYGYTF. CDR3 sequence (DNA): TGTGCCTGGAGGGGAAGGCGGGGTGCAAACTATGGCTACACCTTC.

The chain has TRBV6-5 and TRBJ1-3; D is undetermined. The CDR3 extends over 15 amino acids. Trimming removed 2 bases from V and 2 bases from J, with 10 bases in between. The germline CDR1 and CDR2 sequences are MNHEY and SVGAGI. CDR3 in DNA: TGTGCCAGCAGTTACAGGGAGGGCACTGGAAACACCATATATTTT. Translation: CASSYREGTGNTIYF.

The J gene is TRBJ2-1, the V gene TRBV27; TRBD2 matches at 16 bases. From germline, CDR1 is MNHEY and CDR2 SMNVEV (reference sequence). V was pared by 8 bases and J by 4 bases, with 11 bases of the junction left unmatched. This CDR3 has 18 amino acids. The chain's CDR3 is CASEAGTSGRAGYNEQFF. In DNA, the CDR3 is TGTGCCAGCGAGGCCGGGACTAGCGGGAGGGCCGGTTACAATGAGCAGTTCTTC.

This chain joins TRBV6-5 and TRBJ2-7; D possibly corresponds to TRBD1 (6 bases). The CDR3 is made up of 15 amino acids. CDR1 and CDR2 from the germline V gene are MNHEY and SVGAGI. V was pared by 4 bases and J by 2 bases, with 15 bases between. The CDR3 DNA is TGTGCCAGCAGTTTTCCGCAGGGGAATACCTACGAGCAGTACTTC. Amino acid sequence: CASSFPQGNTYEQYF.

The chain uses TRBV6-5 and TRBJ2-7, with D unclear. The germline CDR1 and CDR2 sequences are MNHEY and SVGAGI. V was cut by 6 bases and J by 0 bases, with 12 bases left in between. This CDR3 is built from 14 residues. CDR3 nucleotide sequence: TGTGCCAGCAGGCCTATCTTGAGCTCCTACGAGCAGTACTTC. This codes for CASRPILSSYEQYF.

The genes are TRBV10-3 and TRBJ2-7; 9 nucleotides align to TRBD2. CDR3 length equals 14 residues. Germline V lookup: CDR1 ENHRY, CDR2 SYGVKD. V was pared by 5 bases and J by 2 bases, with 4 bases of the junction left unmatched. CDR3: CAISHPSGTYEQYF. CDR3 DNA: TGTGCCATCAGTCATCCTAGCGGGACCTACGAGCAGTACTTC.

This clone was detected once. The chain combines TRBV15 with TRBJ1-3; D possibly corresponds to TRBD1 (5 bases). V lost 0 bases and J lost 1, with 10 bases in between. This CDR3 contains 16 residues. Germline values: CDR1 LNHNV, CDR2 YYDKDF (reference sequence). The DNA for the CDR3 is TGTGCCACCAGCAGAGATTTAGACAGTTCTGGAAACACCATATATTTT. Its translation: CATSRDLDSSGNTIYF.

Regarding this clone: Different DNA sequences within this sample yield the same CDR3. This chain uses TRBV9 with TRBJ2-3; 15 bases fit TRBD2. From germline, CDR1 is SGDLS and CDR2 YYNGEE. Trimming at V came to 3 bases and at J to 3 bases, leaving 2 bases not matched to a gene. The CDR3 extends over 16 amino acids. CDR3 sequence (DNA): TGTGCCAGCAGCGCGGGGACTAGCGGGAGGACAGATACGCAGTATTTT. This gives the protein CASSAGTSGRTDTQYF.

This clone was picked up a small number of times. The chain links TRBV27 to TRBJ1-1; the match to TRBD1 covers 7 bases. This CDR3 has 14 amino acids. Trimming removed 5 bases from V and 4 bases from J; junction bases left unmatched: 7. Germline-derived CDR1 and CDR2 are MNHEY and SMNVEV (reference sequence). CDR3 sequence: CASSATGSGTEAFF. The CDR3 nucleotides are TGTGCCAGCAGTGCGACAGGGTCGGGCACTGAAGCTTTCTTT.

V usage is TRBV7-9 and J usage is TRBJ1-2; D uncertain. Germline V lookup: CDR1 SEHNR, CDR2 FQNEAQ (reference sequence). This CDR3 is built from 15 residues. V shed 4 bases and J shed 6 bases, with 18 bases lying between them. The CDR3 reads CASSSLLGRLDGYTF. The CDR3 DNA follows: TGTGCCAGCAGCTCCCTCCTGGGGAGATTGGATGGCTACACCTTC.

The V call is TRBV29-1, the J call TRBJ1-2; D is undetermined. Trimming removed 7 bases at V and 7 bases at J, with 22 bases between. CDR3 length: 14 residues. CDR1 and CDR2 from the germline V gene are SQVTM and ANQGSEA. CDR3 sequence (DNA): TGCAGCGGCGCCACGGGAGATAGGGAGAGTGGCTACACCTTC. As protein: CSGATGDRESGYTF. Variable domain in full (rest from reference TRBV29-1 and TRBJ1-2): SAVISQKPSRDICQRGTSLTIQCQVDSQVTMMFWYRQQPGQSLTLIATANQGSEATYESGFVIDKFPISRPNLTFSTLTVSNMSPEDSSIYLCSGATGDRESGYTFGSGTRLTVV.

With regard to this clone: This CDR3 is also generated by other DNA sequences in the sample. V is TRBV7-9 and J is TRBJ2-1; TRBD1 matches at 7 bases. Germline V gene lookup returns CDR1 SEHNR and CDR2 FQNEAQ (reference sequence). This CDR3 has 13 residues. V was clipped by 1 base and J by 8 bases; unmatched bases: 2. CDR3 region: CASSLDRGHEQFF. The CDR3 DNA is TGTGCCAGCAGCTTAGACAGGGGCCATGAGCAGTTCTTC.

The CDR3 bases are TGTGCCAGCCAGCCAGACAGCACCTCCTACGAGCAGTACTTC. Protein product: CASQPDSTSYEQYF. V and J are TRBV2 and TRBJ2-7, with D maybe TRBD1 (5 bases). CDR3 length: 14 residues. Germline CDR1 is SNHLY and CDR2 is FYNNEI. Trimming shortened V by 8 bases and J by 0 bases, and 14 bases separated the two germline ends.

The rearrangement joins TRBV7-9 to TRBJ1-2, with D possibly TRBD1 on 5 matching bases. Germline loops: CDR1 SEHNR, CDR2 FQNEAQ (reference sequence). V lost 1 base and J 5 bases, leaving 11 bases between the germline ends. The CDR3 contains 14 residues. This chain's CDR3 is CASSLGTGRYGYTF. DNA of the CDR3: TGTGCCAGCAGCTTAGGAACAGGACGGTATGGCTACACCTTC.

The chain has TRBV9 and TRBJ2-3; 10 bases align to TRBD2. Trimming removed 0 bases from V and 4 bases from J; junction bases left unmatched: 5. Germline V gene lookup returns CDR1 SGDLS and CDR2 YYNGEE. The CDR3 sequence is 16 residues long. The CDR3 DNA follows: TGTGCCAGCAGCGTAGTTCCCAGCGGGAGGGCAGATACGCAGTATTTT. This codes for CASSVVPSGRADTQYF. The variable domain in full, with the rest retrieved from reference TRBV9 and TRBJ2-3, is DSGVTQTPKHLITATGQRVTLRCSPRSGDLSVYWYQQSLDQGLQFLIQYYNGEERAKGNILERFSAQQFPDLHSELNLSSLELGDSALYFCASSVVPSGRADTQYFGPGTRLTVL.

V usage is TRBV20-1 and J usage is TRBJ2-7, with D possibly matching TRBD2 (5 bases). The germline V and J ends were trimmed by 5 bases and 2 bases, with 7 bases remaining between them. Per the germline V gene, CDR1 is DFQATT and CDR2 is SNEGSKA (reference sequence). The CDR3 is 11 amino acids. CDR3 protein: CSALEAYEQYF. The CDR3 DNA follows: TGCAGTGCTCTGGAGGCCTACGAGCAGTACTTC.

The chain joins TRBV4-3 to TRBJ2-3; 10 nucleotides align to TRBD1. The V gene's germline CDR1 is LGHNA and CDR2 YSLEER. There are 19 residues in the CDR3. After removal of 2 bases from V and 6 bases from J, the junction contained 17 bases not matched to a gene. CDR3 nucleotide sequence: TGCGCCAGCAGCCAAATTTTTGGAGGGACAGGGGAAACGCACGATACGCAGTATTTT. Protein sequence: CASSQIFGGTGETHDTQYF.

This chain uses TRBV7-6 with TRBJ2-2, with TRBD2 as a possible D gene (5 bases). Germline V gene lookup returns CDR1 SGHVS and CDR2 FNYEAQ. V gave up 3 bases and J gave up 0 bases, with 14 bases separating them. The CDR3 totals 17 residues. CDR3 nucleotide sequence: TGTGCCAGCAGCTTCGGGGAGCGGAACGCGAACACCGGGGAGCTGTTTTTT. Residues: CASSFGERNANTGELFF. The whole variable domain, remainder taken from reference TRBV7-6 and TRBJ2-2, is GAGVSQSPRYKVTKRGQDVALRCDPISGHVSLYWYRQALGQGPEFLTYFNYEAQQDKSGLPNDRFSAERPEGSISTLTIQRTEQRDSAMYRCASSFGERNANTGELFFGEGSRLTVL.

A note on this clone: Other nucleotide sequences from this sample produce the same CDR3. The chain joins TRBV27 to TRBJ2-7; 10 bases match TRBD2. J was trimmed by 2 bases and V by 6 bases; bases with no gene match: 7. CDR1 MNHEY and CDR2 SMNVEV come from the germline V gene (reference sequence). This CDR3 contains 15 residues. The CDR3 DNA reads TGTGCCAGCAGCCCCGGACTAGCGGTTACCTACGAGCAGTACTTC. Protein: CASSPGLAVTYEQYF.